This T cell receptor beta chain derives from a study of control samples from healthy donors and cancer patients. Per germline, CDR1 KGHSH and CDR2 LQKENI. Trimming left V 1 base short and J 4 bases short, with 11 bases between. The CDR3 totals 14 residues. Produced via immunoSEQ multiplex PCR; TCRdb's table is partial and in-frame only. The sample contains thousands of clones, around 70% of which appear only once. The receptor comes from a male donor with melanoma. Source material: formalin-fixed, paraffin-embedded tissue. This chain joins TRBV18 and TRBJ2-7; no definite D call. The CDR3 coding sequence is TGTGCCAGCTCACCACTCCCGCAAGATTACGAGCAGTACTTC. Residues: CASSPLPQDYEQYF.